This T cell receptor beta chain derives from a study of vaccination and CD4 T cells after COVID-19 (dated by TCRdb to between 2021 and 2023). In terms of the full investigation: SARS-CoV-2 positivity had been established in the convalescent patients by nasal swab PCR, and mild disease was recorded in several of these patients and severe disease in one. Overlapping spike peptide pools from SARS-CoV-2 and from the common cold coronaviruses HCoV-NL63, HCoV-OC43 and HCoV-229E were used as culture stimuli. As controls, cultures received a CEFX viral epitope pool (the positive control), an HIV-1 Nef peptide pool (the negative control), or no peptide at all. Post-vaccine blood samples were collected a median of around 10 weeks after the second vaccine dose, ranging from about 12 to 250 days. In under twelve COVID-19 convalescent patients and a few infection-naive healthy vaccine recipients, researchers compared the spike-specific CD4+ TCR repertoire from before mRNA vaccination with the repertoire from after. Post-COVID blood samples from convalescent patients were collected a median of around 100 days after diagnosis, with a range of about 30 to 170 days. Participants got two doses of the Pfizer-BioNTech BNT162b2 vaccine (n=8) or two doses of the Moderna mRNA-1273 vaccine (n=2). Six males and four females were included in the convalescent cohort, with two Hispanic individuals, seven Caucasians, two Asians and one multiracial person represented.

Broader findings and caveats from the paper: Of the vaccine-specific clones found in convalescent patients, nearly all (304 of 307) were mono-reactive for SARS-CoV-2 spike instead of being cross-reactive with common cold coronaviruses. The study included relatively few convalescent patients and did not analyze early timepoints after natural infection. In convalescent patients, a median about 86% of post-vaccine SARS-CoV-2-reactive clones were detected only after vaccination, and vaccine-specific priming was suggested by this finding. Although the median number of SARS-CoV-2-reactive clonotypes went up from fewer than 25 after infection to 35 to 40 after vaccination, the increase was not significant.

This specimen's treatment or condition label, interpreted: approximately nine-day PBMC culture with coronavirus spike peptide pools or control peptides (ViraFEST assay). The ViraFEST assay, used in the study, expanded antigen-specific T cells with peptide pools and then identified the expanded clonotypes through TCR sequencing. Positive SARS-CoV-2 PCR tests in the convalescent patients dated from March to December 2020, before Alpha, Beta and Delta variants emerged in the United States. Each well held millions of PBMCs cultured in IMDM containing about 5% human AB serum and around 10 IU/ml IL-2, with about 9.4 ug/ml peptide pools added. On days 3 and 7, half of the culture medium was replaced with fresh IL-2-containing medium. After roughly 9 days of culture, CD4+ T cells were isolated by negative selection with the EasySep CD4+ T cell isolation kit. Ficoll-Paque Plus gradient centrifugation was used to isolate PBMCs from whole blood, and the isolated PBMCs were then either used fresh or cryopreserved at -140C. Culture conditions were generally each tested in triplicate wells.

The CDR3 spans 13 residues, from the cysteine through the phenylalanine. Left in the record is the CDR3 DNA by itself, 39 bases read in frame from the first base. Trimming takes 3 bases from V and 4 bases from J, and the germline ends sit 10 bases apart. The protocol used for the library was PCR. DNA from cultured CD4+ T cells was subjected to TCR sequencing with the Oncomine TCR Beta short-read assay at the Johns Hopkins FTIC core. The QIAamp micro DNA kit was used to extract genomic DNA from the cultured CD4+ T cells. Oncomine TCR Beta libraries from cultured CD4+ T cells were pooled with unique dual indexes and sequenced on an Illumina iSeq 100. The study's own analysis went as follows. Non-productive sequences were filtered out, and CDR3s that did not start with C, did not end with F or W, or were shorter than 7 amino acids were discarded. The MANAFEST web application identified antigen-specific clonotypes by comparing peptide-stimulated wells against reference wells and other culture wells. An FDR below 0.05, an odds ratio above 5, and a productive frequency above 0.1% in at least two of three replicate wells were required for clones to be considered positive. Clonotypes that were significantly expanded in both SARS-CoV-2 spike wells and at least one common cold coronavirus spike condition were defined as cross-reactive. Levenshtein distances (stringdist) and unrooted phylogenetic trees (ape) in R version 3.6.1 were used to assess CDR3 homology. The raw public data were reprocessed by TCRdb itself: fastp quality trimming at Q25, MiXCR clonotype calling, in-frame beta chains only. Merged by CDR3 protein, the rows form single entries marked with the most common genes and DNA. Here the V and J calls rest on TCRdb's processing, not on the authors' analysis. The sample contains 10,000 to 15,000 distinct CDR3 sequences, approximately 60% of them found a single time. The top ten hold 10% to 15% of the sample.

For this clonotype: It has no known antigen specificity. Within one base of it there is no much larger clone, and no base qualities were kept.

This clonotype was obtained from a human donor who had recovered from COVID-19. Sequencing was carried out using CD4+ T cells from blood, cultured in vitro. The rearrangement combines TRBV12-3 or TRBV12-4 with TRBJ2-7, with TRBD1 as a weak D call on 5 bases. DNA sequence: TGTGCCAGCAGTTTTGGGGCTCGGTACGAGCAGTACTTC. Its product reads: CASSFGARYEQYF.